Below are 16 T cell receptor beta chains sequenced from a single sample in a study of T cells in Graves' hyperthyroidism and ophthalmopathy. TCR beta CDR3 region amplification was performed from RNA transcripts. Primed by the HTBI set, a first-round RT-PCR was run on the TCR CDR3. Using its own MiXCR run on the multiplex PCR reads, TCRdb lists one record per CDR3 protein. In the table there are roughly 800,000 distinct CDR3 sequences, more than 30% of which are singletons. The source material was blood. These TCRs come from a man aged 18 to 30 with Graves' hyperthyroidism.

V and J are TRBV10-3 and TRBJ2-5; tentative D call: TRBD2 (6 bases). The CDR3 runs to 13 residues. The germline V gene has CDR1 ENHRY and CDR2 SYGVKD. V lost 4 bases and J lost 4, with 10 bases in between. The CDR3 region is CAISARGGETQYF. In DNA, the CDR3 is TGTGCCATCAGTGCCCGGGGAGGAGAGACCCAGTACTTC.

This clonotype was recorded many times. V usage is TRBV2 and J usage is TRBJ2-2; D unclear. The CDR3 loop spans 14 amino acids. V lost 8 bases, J lost 2 bases, and 12 bases lay in between. Germline assignment: CDR1 SNHLY and CDR2 FYNNEI. In DNA, the CDR3 is TGTGCCAGCGGACCGACCAGAAACACCGGGGAGCTGTTTTTT. It translates to CASGPTRNTGELFF. Full variable domain (remainder filled in from reference TRBV2 and TRBJ2-2): EPEVTQTPSHQVTQMGQEVILRCVPISNHLYFYWYRQILGQKVEFLVSFYNNEISEKSEIFDDQFSVERPDGSNFTLKIRSTKLEDSAMYFCASGPTRNTGELFFGEGSRLTVL.

The rearrangement uses TRBV7-3 and TRBJ1-5, with 7 bases that match TRBD1. This CDR3 is built from 14 residues. Germline-derived CDR1 and CDR2 are SGHTA and FQGTGA. The V gene end was trimmed by 4 bases and the J gene end by 4 bases; junction bases not matched to a gene: 4. The CDR3 DNA reads as TGTGCCAGCAGCTCTTACAGGGGAAATCAGCCCCAGCATTTT. Residues: CASSSYRGNQPQHF.

CDR3 in amino acids: CASPQPSRAGNTIYF. DNA for the CDR3: TGTGCCAGCCCTCAACCCTCCAGGGCTGGAAACACCATATATTTT. The rearrangement uses TRBV12-3 or TRBV12-4 and TRBJ1-3; D might be TRBD1 (5 bases). This CDR3 contains 15 residues. V shed 8 bases and J shed 2 bases, with 16 bases lying between them.

This clonotype occurred many times. This rearrangement joins TRBV12-3 or TRBV12-4 to TRBJ2-5; no clear D. Trimming shortened V by 2 bases and J by 2 bases, and 12 bases separated the two germline ends. The CDR3 contains 15 residues. CDR3 sequence: CASSLPLPGQETQYF. CDR3 in DNA: TGTGCCAGCAGTTTACCCCTCCCCGGACAAGAGACCCAGTACTTC.

The J gene is TRBJ1-1, the V gene TRBV5-1; maybe TRBD1 (6 bases). The CDR3 contains 13 residues. V was cut by 0 bases and J by 7 bases, with 10 bases left in between. Germline CDR1 SGHRS, CDR2 YFSETQ. The CDR3 reads CASSLDRDFEAFF. CDR3 in DNA: TGCGCCAGCAGCTTGGACAGGGACTTTGAAGCTTTCTTT.

V usage is TRBV19 and J usage is TRBJ2-7; D is possibly TRBD1 (7 bases). The CDR3 is made up of 13 amino acids. Germline loops: CDR1 LNHDA, CDR2 SQIVND (reference sequence). V dropped 5 bases and J dropped 4 bases, with 12 bases sitting between them. CDR3 protein: CASSAGQRYEQYF. Written as DNA, the CDR3 is TGTGCCAGTAGTGCGGGACAGCGGTACGAGCAGTACTTC.

Ten or more counts support this clonotype. The V gene is TRBV15, the J gene TRBJ1-5, with 7 positions matching TRBD1. There are 14 residues in the CDR3. Looked up from germline, CDR1 is LNHNV and CDR2 is YYDKDF (reference sequence). Losses at the gene ends were 8 bases for V and 6 bases for J; bases not matched to a gene: 10. CDR3 region: CATSWEGAGQPQHF. In nucleotides, the CDR3 is TGTGCCACCTCTTGGGAGGGGGCTGGTCAGCCCCAGCATTTT.

The chain is built from TRBV7-2 and TRBJ2-7, with TRBD2 matching 9 bases. Germline lookup yields CDR1 SGHTA and CDR2 FQGNSA. V lost 4 bases and J lost 6; bases outside the gene matches: 10. The CDR3 totals 15 residues. The CDR3 is CASSCESGRPGEQYF. For the CDR3, the DNA is TGTGCCAGCAGCTGCGAGAGCGGGAGGCCGGGCGAGCAGTACTTC.

Points on this clonotype: Because it lacks the conserved phenylalanine or tryptophan at the end, this CDR3 is likely a read error. The DNA is left out, because the CDR3 cannot be placed on it with certainty; the CDR3 is given as TCRdb lists it. The CDR3 sequence is CASSESHGQ. V is TRBV25-1 and J is TRBJ1-3. Germline V gives CDR1 MGHDK, CDR2 SYGVNS. The CDR3 spans 9 amino acids, including both terminal residues.

This clonotype was counted at least ten times. The genes are TRBV29-1 and TRBJ1-5, with 7 bases lining up with TRBD1. J lost 7 bases, V lost 6 bases, and 9 bases had no gene match. This CDR3 contains 13 residues. Germline V gene data show CDR1 as SQVTM and CDR2 as ANQGSEA. The CDR3 coding sequence is TGCAGCGTCAGGACAGGAGAGGGGCAGCCCCAGCATTTT. Its protein is CSVRTGEGQPQHF.

The chain uses TRBV29-1 and TRBJ1-5; 11 bases match TRBD1. From germline, CDR1 is SQVTM and CDR2 ANQGSEA. CDR3 length equals 18 residues. In DNA form, the CDR3 reads TGCAGTGCCCCGGCCGGGACAGGGGGTATTTTACGAAATCAGCCCCAGCATTTT. It encodes CSAPAGTGGILRNQPQHF.

This clonotype was seen at least ten times. The CDR3, as DNA: TGTGCCAGCAGCTTAGAGGGCGCAGGGGGAAAACTGTTTTTT. It translates to CASSLEGAGGKLFF. This rearrangement joins TRBV7-2 to TRBJ1-4, with 7 bases matching TRBD1. Losses at the gene ends were 1 base for V and 10 bases for J; bases not matched to a gene: 6. This CDR3 is built from 14 residues. Germline CDR1 and CDR2: SGHTA and FQGNSA. Full variable domain (missing parts from reference TRBV7-2 and TRBJ1-4): GAGVSQSPSNKVTEKGKDVELRCDPISGHTALYWYRQSLGQGLEFLIYFQGNSAPDKSGLPSDRFSAERTGGSVSTLTIQRTQQEDSAVYLCASSLEGAGGKLFFGSGTQLSVL.

The J gene is TRBJ1-6, the V gene TRBV29-1, with TRBD1 as a possible D gene (5 bases). Trimming removed 7 bases from V and 2 bases from J, with 15 bases in between. From germline, CDR1 is SQVTM and CDR2 ANQGSEA. The CDR3 has 15 residues. The CDR3 coding sequence is TGCAGCGCCCCAGGGACGGGACCCTATAATTCACCCCTCCACTTT. Its translation: CSAPGTGPYNSPLHF.

CDR3 nucleotide sequence: TGTGCCAGCAGCTTCCGGGACAGGTTCCCCTACGAGCAGTACTTC. Its protein is CASSFRDRFPYEQYF. J is TRBJ2-7 and V is TRBV25-1; TRBD1 aligns across 8 bases. Germline assignment: CDR1 MGHDK and CDR2 SYGVNS. The CDR3 sequence is 15 residues long. V dropped 6 bases and J dropped 2; count of bases not matched to a gene: 9.

The chain combines TRBV14 with TRBJ2-2; 8 positions agree with TRBD1. V was clipped by 3 bases and J by 5 bases; unmatched bases: 5. This CDR3 contains 15 residues. Germline V CDR1 and CDR2: SGHDN, FVKESK. This CDR3 is CASSHPTGDTGELFF. The CDR3 DNA reads TGTGCCAGCAGCCACCCGACAGGGGATACCGGGGAGCTGTTTTTT.